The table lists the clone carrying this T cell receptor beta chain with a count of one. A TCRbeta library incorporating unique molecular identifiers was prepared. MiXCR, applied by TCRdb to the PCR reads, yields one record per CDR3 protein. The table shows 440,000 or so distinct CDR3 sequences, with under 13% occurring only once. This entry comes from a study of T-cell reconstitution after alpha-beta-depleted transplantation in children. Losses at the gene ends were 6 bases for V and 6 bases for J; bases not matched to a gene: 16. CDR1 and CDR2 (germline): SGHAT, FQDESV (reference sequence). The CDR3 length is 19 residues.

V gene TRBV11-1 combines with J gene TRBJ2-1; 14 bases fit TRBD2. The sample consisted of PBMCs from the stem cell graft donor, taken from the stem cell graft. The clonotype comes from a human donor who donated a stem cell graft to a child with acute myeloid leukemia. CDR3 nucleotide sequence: TGTGCCAGCAGGCCGGGGGGACTAGCGGGAGATCCCACTACCAATGAGCAGTTCTTC. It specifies CASRPGGLAGDPTTNEQFF.